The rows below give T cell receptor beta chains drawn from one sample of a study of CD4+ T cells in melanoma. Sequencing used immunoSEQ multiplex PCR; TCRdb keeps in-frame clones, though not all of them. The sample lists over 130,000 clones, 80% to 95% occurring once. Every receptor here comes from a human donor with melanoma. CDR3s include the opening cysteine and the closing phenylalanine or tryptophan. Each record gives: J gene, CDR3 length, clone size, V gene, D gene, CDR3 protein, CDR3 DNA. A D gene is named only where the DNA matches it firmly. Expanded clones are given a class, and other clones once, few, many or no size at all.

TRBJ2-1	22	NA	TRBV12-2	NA	CASRSLRAREPSGPSSYNEQFF	TGTGCAAGTCGCAGCTTACGGGCCCGGGAACCTAGCGGCCCGAGCTCCTACAATGAGCAGTTCTTC
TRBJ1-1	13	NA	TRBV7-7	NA	CASSSGWNTEAFF	TGTGCTAGCAGCTCTGGATGGAACACTGAAGCTTTCTTT
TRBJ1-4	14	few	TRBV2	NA	CASRQIEQGVKLFF	TGTGCCAGCAGGCAAATAGAACAGGGAGTAAAACTGTTTTTT
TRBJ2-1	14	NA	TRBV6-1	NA	CASSGLTGRNEQFF	TGTGCCAGCAGTGGTCTTACGGGACGAAATGAGCAGTTCTTC
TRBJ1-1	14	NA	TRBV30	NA	CAWSVTRGKTEAFF	TGTGCCTGGAGTGTAACCAGGGGAAAGACTGAAGCTTTCTTT
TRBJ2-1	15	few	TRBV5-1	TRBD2	CASSLERGVSRNQFF	TGCGCCAGCAGCTTGGAACGGGGGGTGAGCCGCAATCAGTTCTTC
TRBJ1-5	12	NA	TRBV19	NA	CASSIGVSPQHF	TGTGCCAGTAGTATAGGAGTGTCGCCCCAGCATTTT
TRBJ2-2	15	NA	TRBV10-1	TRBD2	CASSQTSANTGELFF	TGCGCCAGCAGTCAGACTAGCGCGAACACCGGGGAGCTGTTTTTT
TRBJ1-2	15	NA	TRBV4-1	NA	CASSQDWSGPYGYTF	TGCGCCAGCAGCCAAGATTGGTCCGGGCCTTATGGCTACACCTTC
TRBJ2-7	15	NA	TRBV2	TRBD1	CASRASGTAAYEQYF	TGTGCCAGCAGGGCCTCCGGGACAGCCGCCTACGAGCAGTACTTC
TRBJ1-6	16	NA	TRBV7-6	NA	CASSFQGSSYNSPLHF	TGTGCCAGCAGCTTTCAGGGGAGCTCCTATAATTCACCCCTCCACTTT
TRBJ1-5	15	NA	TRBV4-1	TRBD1	CASSQGQGGGQPQHF	TGCGCCAGCAGCCAGGGACAGGGGGGCGGTCAGCCCCAGCATTTT
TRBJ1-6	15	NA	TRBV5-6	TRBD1	CASSFTRQGGSPLHF	TGTGCCAGCAGCTTTACGCGACAGGGGGGGTCACCCCTCCACTTT
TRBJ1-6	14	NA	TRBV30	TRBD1	CAWLAGGGNSPLHF	TGTGCCTGGTTGGCAGGGGGTGGAAATTCACCCCTCCACTTT
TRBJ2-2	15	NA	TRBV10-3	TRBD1	CAISTGTGPTGELFF	TGTGCCATCTCAACCGGGACAGGGCCAACCGGGGAGCTGTTTTTT
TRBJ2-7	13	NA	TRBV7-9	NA	CASSQARSGVQYF	TGTGCCAGCAGCCAGGCAAGATCCGGCGTGCAGTACTTC
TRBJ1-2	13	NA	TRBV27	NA	CASRPPWGHGYTF	TGTGCCAGCAGGCCACCCTGGGGGCATGGCTACACCTTC
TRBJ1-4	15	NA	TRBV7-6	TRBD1	CASSSRTGANEKLFF	TGTGCCAGCAGCTCGCGGACAGGGGCGAATGAAAAACTGTTTTTT
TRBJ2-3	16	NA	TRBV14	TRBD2	CASSQDPRGGVDTQYF	TGTGCCAGCAGCCAAGATCCGCGGGGGGGTGTGGATACGCAGTATTTT
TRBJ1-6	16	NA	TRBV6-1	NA	CASSERAYGYNSPLHF	TGTGCCAGCAGTGAAAGGGCTTACGGATATAATTCACCCCTCCACTTT
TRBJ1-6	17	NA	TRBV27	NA	CASSRQGRNLANSPLHF	TGTGCCAGCAGCCGTCAGGGACGCAATCTAGCCAATTCACCCCTCCACTTT
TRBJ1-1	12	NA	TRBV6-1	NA	CASSEGSTEAFF	TGTGCCAGCAGTGAAGGGAGCACTGAAGCTTTCTTT
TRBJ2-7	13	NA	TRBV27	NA	CASSRGGSYEQYF	TGTGCCAGCAGTAGGGGGGGCTCCTACGAGCAGTACTTC
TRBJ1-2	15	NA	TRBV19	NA	CASSITVGPNYGYTF	TGTGCCAGTAGTATAACAGTGGGCCCGAACTATGGCTACACCTTC
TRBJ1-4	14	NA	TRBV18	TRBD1	CASSPGQHNEKLFF	TGTGCCAGCTCACCGGGACAGCATAATGAAAAACTGTTTTTT
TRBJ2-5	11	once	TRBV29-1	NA	CSADWEETQYF	TGCAGCGCGGACTGGGAAGAGACCCAGTACTTC